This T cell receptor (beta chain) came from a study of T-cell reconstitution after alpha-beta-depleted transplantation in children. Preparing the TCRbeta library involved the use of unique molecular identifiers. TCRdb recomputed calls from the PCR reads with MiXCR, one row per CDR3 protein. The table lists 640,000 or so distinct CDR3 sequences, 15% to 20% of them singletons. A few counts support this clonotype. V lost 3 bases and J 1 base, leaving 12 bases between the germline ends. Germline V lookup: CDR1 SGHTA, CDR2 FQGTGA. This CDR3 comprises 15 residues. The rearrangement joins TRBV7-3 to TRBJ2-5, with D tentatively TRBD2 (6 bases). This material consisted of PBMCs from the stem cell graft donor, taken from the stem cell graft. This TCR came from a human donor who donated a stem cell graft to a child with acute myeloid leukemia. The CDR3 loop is CASSFRAGGQETQYF. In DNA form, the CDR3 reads TGTGCCAGCAGCTTTAGGGCCGGGGGCCAAGAGACCCAGTACTTC.